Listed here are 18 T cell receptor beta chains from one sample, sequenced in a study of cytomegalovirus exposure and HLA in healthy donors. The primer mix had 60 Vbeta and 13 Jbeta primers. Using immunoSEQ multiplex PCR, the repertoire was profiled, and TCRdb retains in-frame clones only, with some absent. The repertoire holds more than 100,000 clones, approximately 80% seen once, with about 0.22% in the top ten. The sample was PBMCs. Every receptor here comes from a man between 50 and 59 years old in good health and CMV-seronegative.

The CDR3 here is CASSVSGEDNEQFF. The CDR3 region has the DNA TGTGCCAGCAGCGTATCAGGGGAAGACAATGAGCAGTTCTTC. This chain links TRBV9 with TRBJ2-1; weak D call: TRBD1 (6 bases). Germline assignment: CDR1 SGDLS and CDR2 YYNGEE. The CDR3 is 14 residues long. Trimming removed 1 base at V and 5 bases at J, with 10 bases between.

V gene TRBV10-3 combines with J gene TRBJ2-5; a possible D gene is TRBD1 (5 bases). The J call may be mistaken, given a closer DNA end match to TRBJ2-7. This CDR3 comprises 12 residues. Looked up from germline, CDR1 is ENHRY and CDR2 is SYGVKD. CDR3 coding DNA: TGTGCCATCAGCCGTCTCACAGGCGAGCAGTACTTC. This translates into CAISRLTGEQYF.

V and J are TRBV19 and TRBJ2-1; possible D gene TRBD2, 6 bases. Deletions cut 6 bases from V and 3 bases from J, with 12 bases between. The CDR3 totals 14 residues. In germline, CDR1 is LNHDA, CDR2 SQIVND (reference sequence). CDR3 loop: CASSEMGLYNEQFF. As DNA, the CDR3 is TGTGCCAGTAGCGAGATGGGACTCTACAATGAGCAGTTCTTC. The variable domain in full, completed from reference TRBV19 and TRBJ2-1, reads DGGITQSPKYLFRKEGQNVTLSCEQNLNHDAMYWYRQDPGQGLRLIYYSQIVNDFQKGDIAEGYSVSREKKESFPLTVTSAQKNPTAFYLCASSEMGLYNEQFFGPGTRLTVL.

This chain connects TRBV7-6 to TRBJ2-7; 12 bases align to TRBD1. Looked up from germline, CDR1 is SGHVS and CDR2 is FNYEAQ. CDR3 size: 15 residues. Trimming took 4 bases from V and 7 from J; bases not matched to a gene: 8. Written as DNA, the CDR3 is TGTGCCAGCAGCTCCCGGGACAGGGGGCCAGGGGAGCAGTACTTC. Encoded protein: CASSSRDRGPGEQYF.

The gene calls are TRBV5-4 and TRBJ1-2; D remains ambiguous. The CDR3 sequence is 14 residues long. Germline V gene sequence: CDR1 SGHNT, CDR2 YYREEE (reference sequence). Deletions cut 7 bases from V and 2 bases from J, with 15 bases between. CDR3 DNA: TGTGCCAGCTCGTCACGAGACAAAAACTATGGCTACACCTTC. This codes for CASSSRDKNYGYTF.

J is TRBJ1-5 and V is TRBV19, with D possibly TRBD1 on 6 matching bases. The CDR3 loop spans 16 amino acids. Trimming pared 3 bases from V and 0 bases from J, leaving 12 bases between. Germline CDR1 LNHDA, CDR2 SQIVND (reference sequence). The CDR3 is CASSIGQQYSNQPQHF. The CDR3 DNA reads TGTGCCAGTAGTATTGGACAGCAGTATAGCAATCAGCCCCAGCATTTT. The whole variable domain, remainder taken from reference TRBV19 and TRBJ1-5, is DGGITQSPKYLFRKEGQNVTLSCEQNLNHDAMYWYRQDPGQGLRLIYYSQIVNDFQKGDIAEGYSVSREKKESFPLTVTSAQKNPTAFYLCASSIGQQYSNQPQHFGDGTRLSIL.

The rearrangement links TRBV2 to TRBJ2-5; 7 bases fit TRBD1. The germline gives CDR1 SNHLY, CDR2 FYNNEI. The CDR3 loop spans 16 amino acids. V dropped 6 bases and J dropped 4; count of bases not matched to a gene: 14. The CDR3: CASSRIQQGSGETQYF. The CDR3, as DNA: TGTGCCAGCAGCCGCATCCAACAGGGGTCGGGAGAGACCCAGTACTTC.

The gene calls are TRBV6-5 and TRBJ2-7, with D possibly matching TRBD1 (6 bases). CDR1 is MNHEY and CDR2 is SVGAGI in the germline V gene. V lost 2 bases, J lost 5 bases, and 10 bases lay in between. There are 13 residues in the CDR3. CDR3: CASSYATGNEQYF. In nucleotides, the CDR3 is TGTGCCAGCAGTTACGCCACAGGGAACGAGCAGTACTTC.

This chain's CDR3 is CASSSSTGDGYTF. CDR3 DNA sequence: TGTGCCAGCAGTTCCTCCACGGGGGATGGCTACACCTTC. The chain joins TRBV6-5 to TRBJ1-2; the D gene is possibly TRBD1 (5 bases). The germline V and J ends were trimmed by 4 bases and 6 bases, with 12 bases remaining between them. The V gene's germline CDR1 is MNHEY and CDR2 SVGAGI. The CDR3 is 13 amino acids.

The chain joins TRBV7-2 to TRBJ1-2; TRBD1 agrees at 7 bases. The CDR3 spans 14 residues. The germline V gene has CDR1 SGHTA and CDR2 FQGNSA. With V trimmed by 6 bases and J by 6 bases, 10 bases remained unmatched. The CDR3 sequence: CASRLTGPRDGYTF. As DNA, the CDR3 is TGTGCCAGCAGACTGACAGGGCCTCGTGATGGCTACACCTTC.

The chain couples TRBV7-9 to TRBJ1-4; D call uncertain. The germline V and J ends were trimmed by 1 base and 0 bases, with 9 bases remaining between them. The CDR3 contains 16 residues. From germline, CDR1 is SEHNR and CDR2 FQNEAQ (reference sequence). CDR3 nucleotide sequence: TGTGCCAGCAGCTTAGATGGCCTTGCAACTAATGAAAAACTGTTTTTT. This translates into CASSLDGLATNEKLFF.

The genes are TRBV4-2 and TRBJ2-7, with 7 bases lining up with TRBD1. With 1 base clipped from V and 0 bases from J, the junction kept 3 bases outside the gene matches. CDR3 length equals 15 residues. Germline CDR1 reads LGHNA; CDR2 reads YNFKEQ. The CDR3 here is CASSQAGQSSYEQYF. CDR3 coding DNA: TGTGCCAGCAGCCAAGCGGGACAGAGCTCCTACGAGCAGTACTTC.

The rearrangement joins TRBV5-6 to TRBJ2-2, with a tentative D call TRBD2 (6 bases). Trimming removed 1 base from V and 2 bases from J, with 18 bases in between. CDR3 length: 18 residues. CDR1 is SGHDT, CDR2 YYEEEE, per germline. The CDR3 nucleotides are TGTGCCAGCAGCTTGTTTAGCAGGGACTTGCGTAACACCGGGGAGCTGTTTTTT. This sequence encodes CASSLFSRDLRNTGELFF.

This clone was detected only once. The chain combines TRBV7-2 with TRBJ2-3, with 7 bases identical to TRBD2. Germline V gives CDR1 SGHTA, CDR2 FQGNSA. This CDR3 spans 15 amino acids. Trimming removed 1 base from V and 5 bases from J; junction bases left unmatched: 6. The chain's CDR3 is CASSLEGRELDTQYF. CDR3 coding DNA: TGTGCCAGCAGCTTAGAAGGGCGGGAGTTAGATACGCAGTATTTT. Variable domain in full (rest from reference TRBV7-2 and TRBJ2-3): GAGVSQSPSNKVTEKGKDVELRCDPISGHTALYWYRQSLGQGLEFLIYFQGNSAPDKSGLPSDRFSAERTGGSVSTLTIQRTQQEDSAVYLCASSLEGRELDTQYFGPGTRLTVL.

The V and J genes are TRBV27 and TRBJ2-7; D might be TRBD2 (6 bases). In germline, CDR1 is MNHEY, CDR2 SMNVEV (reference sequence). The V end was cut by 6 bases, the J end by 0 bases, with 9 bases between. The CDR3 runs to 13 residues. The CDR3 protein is CASRTGGSYEQYF. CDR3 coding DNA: TGTGCCAGCAGGACCGGGGGCTCCTACGAGCAGTACTTC.

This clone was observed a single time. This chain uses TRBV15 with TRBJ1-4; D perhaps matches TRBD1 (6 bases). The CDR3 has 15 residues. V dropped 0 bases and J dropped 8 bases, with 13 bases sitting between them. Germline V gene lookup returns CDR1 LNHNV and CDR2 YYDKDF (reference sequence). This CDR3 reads CATSRDKGGREKLFF. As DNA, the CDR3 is TGTGCCACCAGCAGAGATAAGGGGGGGCGCGAAAAACTGTTTTTT.

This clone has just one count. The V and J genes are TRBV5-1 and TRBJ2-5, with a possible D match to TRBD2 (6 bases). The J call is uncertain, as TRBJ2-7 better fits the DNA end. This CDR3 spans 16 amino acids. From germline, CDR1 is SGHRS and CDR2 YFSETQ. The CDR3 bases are TGCGCCAGCAGCCCGGAAGAAATACGGGGGACGGGCGAGCAGTACTTC. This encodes CASSPEEIRGTGEQYF.

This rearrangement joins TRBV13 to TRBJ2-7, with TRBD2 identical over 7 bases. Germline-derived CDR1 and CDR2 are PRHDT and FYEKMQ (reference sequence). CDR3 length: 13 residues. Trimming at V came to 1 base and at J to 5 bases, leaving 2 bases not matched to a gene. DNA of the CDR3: TGTGCCAGCAGCTTAGAGGCGGGGGACGAGCAGTACTTC. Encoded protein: CASSLEAGDEQYF.